These 7 T cell receptor beta chains came from one sample sequenced in a study of T cell responses to AZD1222 COVID-19 vaccine. Generated by immunoSEQ multiplex PCR, the TCRdb table keeps only in-frame clones and is missing some. The sample has over 100,000 clones; about 89% are singletons. The sample here was peripheral blood, taken on day 0 of AZD1222 vaccination. The origin of the receptors is an adult in good health.

The rearrangement joins TRBV5-6 to TRBJ1-2; D is perhaps TRBD1 (5 bases). Trimming removed 0 bases from V and 5 bases from J, with 11 bases in between. Germline CDR1 reads SGHDT; CDR2 reads YYEEEE. There are 14 residues in the CDR3. CDR3 sequence reads: CASSLAETVYGYTF. DNA of the CDR3: TGTGCCAGCAGCTTGGCTGAGACAGTTTATGGCTACACCTTC.

This clone was found once. The chain is built from TRBV9 and TRBJ2-2, with 8 bases aligning to TRBD1. The CDR3 is made up of 16 amino acids. Germline V lookup: CDR1 SGDLS, CDR2 YYNGEE. With 4 bases clipped from V and 6 bases from J, the junction kept 11 bases outside the gene matches. The CDR3: CASSQLTGGEAGELFF. Written as DNA, the CDR3 is TGTGCCAGCAGCCAACTCACAGGGGGTGAGGCCGGGGAGCTGTTTTTT. Full variable domain (outside the CDR3, taken from reference TRBV9 and TRBJ2-2): DSGVTQTPKHLITATGQRVTLRCSPRSGDLSVYWYQQSLDQGLQFLIQYYNGEERAKGNILERFSAQQFPDLHSELNLSSLELGDSALYFCASSQLTGGEAGELFFGEGSRLTVL.

The chain uses TRBV4-3 and TRBJ2-7, with D tentatively TRBD1 or TRBD2 (5 bases each). Germline lookup yields CDR1 LGHNA and CDR2 YSLEER. This CDR3 is 16 amino acids long. V lost 0 bases, J lost 0 bases, and 12 bases lay in between. The CDR3 nucleotides read TGCGCCAGCAGCCAAGACAGAGGGGCTAGCTCCTACGAGCAGTACTTC. The encoded protein is CASSQDRGASSYEQYF.

V and J are TRBV6-5 and TRBJ1-4, with D possibly being TRBD1 (6 bases). Germline V gene sequence: CDR1 MNHEY, CDR2 SVGAGI. There are 14 residues in the CDR3. The germline V and J ends were trimmed by 0 bases and 8 bases, with 10 bases remaining between them. The CDR3 reads CASSYSGQQEKLFF. CDR3 in DNA: TGTGCCAGCAGTTACTCGGGACAACAAGAAAAACTGTTTTTT.

This chain uses TRBV2 with TRBJ2-3, with D hard to call. CDR3 size: 13 residues. Trimming pared 10 bases from V and 0 bases from J, leaving 11 bases between. In germline, CDR1 is SNHLY, CDR2 FYNNEI. The chain's CDR3 is CATSNESTDTQYF. The CDR3 DNA reads as TGTGCCACCTCTAACGAGAGCACAGATACGCAGTATTTT.

This chain connects TRBV21-1 to TRBJ2-1; TRBD1, the table's D call, lacks a check against the DNA. TRBV21-1 is a known pseudogene. The CDR3 is 13 residues long. This chain's CDR3 is CASSRRGFNEQFF. The CDR3 bases are TGTGCCAGCAGCCGCAGGGGTTTTAATGAGCAGTTCTTC.

The V call is TRBV6-5, the J call TRBJ1-2; D may be TRBD1 (5 bases). The ends were cut back, 2 bases at V and 1 base at J, with 11 bases in the middle. The CDR3 loop spans 15 amino acids. Looked up from germline, CDR1 is MNHEY and CDR2 is SVGAGI. CDR3 in DNA: TGTGCCAGCAGTTACAGGGGAACCGTTAACTATGGCTACACCTTC. Amino acid sequence: CASSYRGTVNYGYTF.